A selection of T cell receptor beta chains follows, all from one sample in a study of shared clonotypes between healthy human individuals. Repertoires were generated with immunoSEQ multiplex PCR, while TCRdb's copy carries only in-frame clones and drops some. The sample holds about 580,000 clones, roughly 98% seen once. Sequencing was performed on naive CD8+ T cells sorted from blood. The receptors were sampled from a man under 40 in good health. CDR3s leave out the opening cysteine and the closing phenylalanine or tryptophan. A D gene is named only where the DNA matches it firmly.

J: TRBJ1-5
V: TRBV4-2
D: .
CDR3: ASSQAGAGQPQH

J: TRBJ2-7
V: TRBV7-9
D: .
CDR3: ASSLLARAYEQY

J: TRBJ2-3
V: TRBV5-1
D: .
CDR3: ASSLSQGSTDTQY

J: TRBJ2-2
V: TRBV7-6
D: .
CDR3: ASSHGAVNTGELF

J: TRBJ2-7
V: TRBV6-1
D: TRBD2
CDR3: ASSEAPPLTGGWYEQY

J: TRBJ2-5
V: TRBV7-9
D: TRBD1
CDR3: ASSFLIWTGAGTQY

J: TRBJ2-7
V: TRBV6-1
D: .
CDR3: ASSEWPTGLNHEQY

J: TRBJ2-1
V: TRBV4-1
D: .
CDR3: ASSHMEGRNNEQF

J: TRBJ2-7
V: TRBV28
D: .
CDR3: ASSLYVQYCYEQY

J: TRBJ2-3
V: TRBV28
D: .
CDR3: ASSLESRRTSTDTQY

J: TRBJ2-2
V: TRBV4-1
D: .
CDR3: ASSQEGVPREIANTGELF

J: TRBJ2-1
V: TRBV28
D: .
CDR3: ASSMLGAILANEQF

J: TRBJ2-3
V: TRBV15
D: .
CDR3: ATSRDRGTDTQY

J: TRBJ2-3
V: TRBV7-9
D: .
CDR3: ASSPADTQY

J: TRBJ2-7
V: TRBV7-8
D: .
CDR3: ASSLVLGLYEQY

J: TRBJ2-7
V: TRBV4-1
D: .
CDR3: ASSQDRAGLYEQY

J: TRBJ1-1
V: TRBV25-1
D: .
CDR3: ASRAAVEAF

J: TRBJ2-7
V: TRBV27
D: TRBD2
CDR3: ASSFAGASYEQY

J: TRBJ2-7
V: TRBV11-2
D: .
CDR3: ASSSAPLYEQY

J: TRBJ2-7
V: TRBV5-4
D: TRBD2
CDR3: ASSTGGYEQY

J: TRBJ2-1
V: TRBV7-9
D: .
CDR3: ASSLEPISGDEQF

J: TRBJ1-2
V: TRBV6-1
D: .
CDR3: ASSEAYQGGGYT

J: TRBJ2-1
V: TRBV29-1
D: TRBD1
CDR3: SMMTGGNEQF

J: TRBJ1-1
V: TRBV7-9
D: TRBD1
CDR3: AGTDEAF

J: TRBJ2-3
V: TRBV7-9
D: .
CDR3: ASSLGGRGTDTQY

J: TRBJ2-3
V: TRBV7-8
D: TRBD2
CDR3: ASSGEGTSGRPQY

J: TRBJ2-5
V: TRBV11-3
D: .
CDR3: ASSSGYSQETQY

J: TRBJ2-6
V: TRBV9
D: .
CDR3: ASSVVRSGANVLT

J: TRBJ1-2
V: TRBV6-5
D: .
CDR3: ASSNAGEDGYT

J: TRBJ2-7
V: TRBV4-1
D: TRBD2
CDR3: ASSQAQRGDEQY

J: TRBJ1-1
V: TRBV7-9
D: TRBD1
CDR3: ASSFRQGITEAF

J: TRBJ2-7
V: TRBV7-9
D: .
CDR3: ASSQAKLGRGNEQY

J: TRBJ2-7
V: TRBV5-8
D: .
CDR3: ASSAAKGPYEQY

J: TRBJ2-1
V: TRBV29-1
D: .
CDR3: SVDPRGHYNEQF

J: TRBJ2-7
V: TRBV10-1
D: .
CDR3: ASSESAQNYEQY

J: TRBJ2-2
V: TRBV13
D: TRBD1
CDR3: ASSTTGGTGELF

J: TRBJ2-5
V: TRBV10-2
D: TRBD2
CDR3: ASSSWGGLQNRTQY